The 25 T cell receptor beta chains given below trace back to one sample, sequenced in a study of STAT3 mutations in large granular lymphocyte leukemia. Regarding the study as a whole: Every T-cell large granular lymphocyte leukemia patient had at least one immunodominant TCR beta clonotype.

This table comes from immunoSEQ multiplex PCR, and its TCRdb copy is limited to in-frame clones, with some not included. The sample consists of fewer than 11,000 clones, 88% of them appearing once. The antigens these receptors bind are not known. Input material: peripheral blood mononuclear cells. The receptors were gathered from a man between 60 and 75 years old with T-cell large granular lymphocyte leukemia. Some clones in this sample may be carry-over from other donors' samples.

The gene calls are TRBV4-2 and TRBJ2-7; TRBD2 agrees at 9 bases. CDR3 length: 16 amino acids. Per germline, CDR1 LGHNA and CDR2 YNFKEQ. The V segment lost 2 bases and the J segment 0 bases; nucleotides outside the gene matches: 5. CDR3 coding DNA: TGTGCCAGCAGCCAAAACGTGGGACTAGCCTCCTACGAGCAGTACTTC. It yields the protein CASSQNVGLASYEQYF.

The chain couples TRBV7-9 to TRBJ2-7, with 8 positions matching TRBD1. The CDR3 loop spans 16 amino acids. V was clipped by 5 bases and J by 1 base; unmatched bases: 10. Germline CDR1 SEHNR, CDR2 FQNEAQ (reference sequence). CDR3 in DNA: TGTGCCAGCAGCGCCTCAGGGGGCCGGAGGTCCTACGAGCAGTACTTC. Translation: CASSASGGRRSYEQYF.

The chain employs TRBV6-1 and TRBJ2-7; a possible D gene is TRBD2 (6 bases). CDR3 length: 16 amino acids. The germline gives CDR1 MNHNS, CDR2 SASEGT. Trimming pared 4 bases from V and 3 bases from J, leaving 19 bases between. The CDR3 region is CASSGDRGAGGYEQYF. CDR3 in DNA: TGTGCCAGCAGTGGGGACCGTGGAGCGGGTGGCTACGAGCAGTACTTC.

J is TRBJ2-2 and V is TRBV13, with 7 nucleotides matching TRBD1. Germline trimming cut 4 bases from V and 1 base from J; bases unmatched to any gene: 3. The germline V gene encodes CDR1 PRHDT and CDR2 FYEKMQ (reference sequence). The CDR3 consists of 15 residues. CDR3 bases: TGTGCCAGCAGCTCCTACAGGGGGAACACCGGGGAGCTGTTTTTT. It specifies CASSSYRGNTGELFF.

This clone rates as large. In nucleotides, the CDR3 is TGTGCCAGCAGTTTGGGGGGCAGTCAAACCGAGCAGTTCTTC. Residues: CASSLGGSQTEQFF. V and J are TRBV27 and TRBJ2-1; either TRBD1 or TRBD2 may fit D (6 bases each). This CDR3 contains 14 residues. Germline CDR1 MNHEY, CDR2 SMNVEV (reference sequence). V lost 3 bases and J lost 10, with 16 bases in between.

This rearrangement joins TRBV29-1 to TRBJ1-3; D is unclear. The CDR3 runs 15 residues. The germline gives CDR1 SQVTM, CDR2 ANQGSEA. The V gene lost 4 bases and the J gene lost 4 bases, with 17 bases spanning the gap. This CDR3 reads CSVVEAEAAGNTIYF. CDR3 DNA: TGCAGCGTTGTGGAGGCAGAAGCGGCCGGAAACACCATATATTTT.

The J gene is TRBJ1-1, the V gene TRBV11-2, with 7 bases that match TRBD1. This CDR3 contains 13 residues. The V segment lost 5 bases and the J segment 4 bases; nucleotides outside the gene matches: 4. Germline V CDR1 and CDR2: SGHAT, FQNNGV. CDR3 bases: TGTGCCAGCAGCCGTCCAGGGGGCACTGAAGCTTTCTTT. Translating it yields CASSRPGGTEAFF. The variable domain in full, completed from reference TRBV11-2 and TRBJ1-1, reads EAGVAQSPRYKIIEKRQSVAFWCNPISGHATLYWYQQILGQGPKLLIQFQNNGVVDDSQLPKDRFSAERLKGVDSTLKIQPAKLEDSAVYLCASSRPGGTEAFFGQGTRLTVV.

V and J are TRBV7-3 and TRBJ2-3, with D possibly being TRBD1 (6 bases). This CDR3 is built from 14 residues. Germline assignment: CDR1 SGHTA and CDR2 FQGTGA. V was pared by 5 bases and J by 6 bases, with 15 bases between. The CDR3 sequence: CASSPGQNLDTQYF. Written as DNA, the CDR3 is TGTGCCAGCAGCCCCGGACAGAATTTGGATACGCAGTATTTT.

The chain has TRBV5-4 and TRBJ2-6, with 7 positions matching TRBD2. CDR3 length: 16 amino acids. Germline CDR1 reads SGHNT; CDR2 reads YYREEE (reference sequence). Germline trimming cut 7 bases from V and 4 bases from J; bases unmatched to any gene: 11. Here the CDR3 reads CASGSGRVRGANVLTF. As DNA, the CDR3 is TGTGCCAGCGGGTCAGGGAGGGTGCGAGGGGCCAACGTCCTGACTTTC.

The chain carries TRBV9 and TRBJ2-7; 10 bases fit TRBD2. V lost 4 bases to trimming and J lost 6 bases; unmatched junction nucleotides: 10. Germline V CDR1 and CDR2: SGDLS, YYNGEE. The CDR3 has 15 amino acids. In DNA, the CDR3 is TGTGCCAGCAGCCCCCAAAGGCTAGCGGGAGCCGAGCAGTACTTC. Its translation: CASSPQRLAGAEQYF.

V usage is TRBV30 and J usage is TRBJ2-5, with 8 nucleotides matching TRBD1. V trimming: 5 bases; J trimming: 1 base; junction bases outside the gene matches: 6. Germline CDR1 GTSNPN, CDR2 SVGIG (reference sequence). This CDR3 is built from 14 residues. CDR3 residues: CAWGQGLLQETQYF. DNA for the CDR3: TGTGCCTGGGGACAGGGCCTACTCCAAGAGACCCAGTACTTC.

This chain connects TRBV15 to TRBJ1-3, with D possibly TRBD1 on 5 matching bases. Trimming removed 5 bases at V and 2 bases at J, with 10 bases between. Germline V gene lookup returns CDR1 LNHNV and CDR2 YYDKDF (reference sequence). The CDR3 has 14 residues. The CDR3 DNA reads as TGTGCCACCAGCCTCCAGGGCGCTGGAAACACCATATATTTT. This encodes CATSLQGAGNTIYF.

The chain combines TRBV5-1 with TRBJ2-5; 7 bases map to TRBD1. Germline V gene sequence: CDR1 SGHRS, CDR2 YFSETQ. This CDR3 is built from 16 residues. With 2 bases clipped from V and 4 bases from J, the junction kept 11 bases outside the gene matches. CDR3 loop: CASSLTGDSASETQYF. CDR3 in DNA: TGCGCCAGCAGCTTAACAGGGGATTCGGCGTCAGAGACCCAGTACTTC.

The chain is built from TRBV9 and TRBJ2-2; no clear D. Trimming cost V 0 bases and J 6 bases, with 12 bases left between them. This CDR3 has 15 residues. Germline assignment: CDR1 SGDLS and CDR2 YYNGEE. The CDR3 nucleotides read TGTGCCAGCAGCGTAGCGGCTTTGGAGCCCGGGGAGCTGTTTTTT. Translating it yields CASSVAALEPGELFF.

The rearrangement links TRBV19 to TRBJ2-7, with D possibly matching TRBD1 (6 bases). CDR3 length: 12 amino acids. Germline assignment: CDR1 LNHDA and CDR2 SQIVND (reference sequence). V was trimmed by 9 bases and J by 2 bases, leaving 11 bases between them. The CDR3 nucleotides read TGTGCCAGCCCGGGACATCCCTACGAGCAGTACTTC. Its protein is CASPGHPYEQYF.

The chain employs TRBV10-3 and TRBJ1-2; the D is unclear. V was trimmed by 2 bases and J by 0 bases, leaving 7 bases between them. The CDR3 has 14 amino acids. Per germline, CDR1 ENHRY and CDR2 SYGVKD. The CDR3 DNA follows: TGTGCCATCAGTGAGGGGGAATCTAACTATGGCTACACCTTC. Translation gives CAISEGESNYGYTF.

Only one count was recorded for this clone. This sequence joins TRBV29-1 and TRBJ1-1, with 12 nucleotides matching TRBD1. Per the germline V gene, CDR1 is SQVTM and CDR2 is ANQGSEA. The CDR3 is 13 amino acids. V lost 7 bases to trimming and J lost 4 bases; unmatched junction nucleotides: 4. The CDR3 here is CSGGQGAITEAFF. DNA for the CDR3: TGCAGCGGGGGACAGGGGGCTATCACTGAAGCTTTCTTT.

This chain uses TRBV5-1 with TRBJ2-1; 10 nucleotides agree with TRBD2. The CDR3 extends over 16 amino acids. V lost 4 bases and J lost 8; bases outside the gene matches: 12. Germline CDR1 reads SGHRS; CDR2 reads YFSETQ. The CDR3 sequence is CASSPRAGGPRDEQFF. The CDR3 DNA follows: TGCGCCAGCAGCCCCCGAGCGGGAGGGCCTCGGGATGAGCAGTTCTTC.

The genes are TRBV18 and TRBJ2-1; D gene unclear. Deletions cut 3 bases from V and 5 bases from J, with 8 bases between. Germline V gives CDR1 KGHSH, CDR2 LQKENI. The CDR3 spans 13 residues. DNA of the CDR3: TGTGCCAGCTCACCCGACCCTCACAATGAGCAGTTCTTC. Its protein is CASSPDPHNEQFF. Looking up the rest from reference TRBV18 and TRBJ2-1 gives the full variable domain: NAGVMQNPRHLVRRRGQEARLRCSPMKGHSHVYWYRQLPEEGLKFMVYLQKENIIDESGMPKERFSAEFPKEGPSILRIQQVVRGDSAAYFCASSPDPHNEQFFGPGTRLTVL.

This clone was seen just once. V and J are TRBV18 and TRBJ2-5, with D perhaps TRBD2 (6 bases). The length of the CDR3 is 14 residues. Germline V gene data show CDR1 as KGHSH and CDR2 as LQKENI. V lost 3 bases to trimming and J lost 5 bases, with 13 bases between them. As DNA, the CDR3 is TGTGCCAGCTCACCGGGGACTGACGTCGAGACCCAGTACTTC. It is translated as CASSPGTDVETQYF. Based on the CDR3 plus reference TRBV18 and TRBJ2-5, the full variable domain is NAGVMQNPRHLVRRRGQEARLRCSPMKGHSHVYWYRQLPEEGLKFMVYLQKENIIDESGMPKERFSAEFPKEGPSILRIQQVVRGDSAAYFCASSPGTDVETQYFGPGTRLLVL.

This clone was observed a handful of times. The chain uses TRBV7-9 and TRBJ2-2; D is unclear. The CDR3 has 12 amino acids. V was clipped by 5 bases and J by 2 bases, with 3 bases between them. Germline CDR1 reads SEHNR; CDR2 reads FQNEAQ (reference sequence). DNA of the CDR3: TGTGCCAGCAGCCTAAACACCGGGGAGCTGTTTTTT. Translated: CASSLNTGELFF.

This chain joins TRBV7-9 and TRBJ2-7; 7 nucleotides line up with TRBD2. Trimming removed 5 bases from V and 5 bases from J; junction bases left unmatched: 9. In germline, CDR1 is SEHNR, CDR2 FQNEAQ (reference sequence). This CDR3 has 14 residues. CDR3 region: CASSPWGGRNEQYF. The CDR3 coding sequence is TGTGCCAGCAGCCCCTGGGGGGGAAGGAACGAGCAGTACTTC.

The chain joins TRBV11-3 to TRBJ2-3; D is undetermined. The germline gives CDR1 SGHNT, CDR2 YENEEA. The V gene lost 6 bases and the J gene lost 2 bases, with 6 bases spanning the gap. The CDR3 is made up of 12 amino acids. This chain's CDR3 is CASSSNTDTQYF. The CDR3 bases are TGTGCCAGCAGTTCAAACACAGATACGCAGTATTTT. The entire variable domain, with the rest obtained from reference TRBV11-3 and TRBJ2-3, is as follows: EAGVVQSPRYKIIEKKQPVAFWCNPISGHNTLYWYLQNLGQGPELLIRYENEEAVDDSQLPKDRFSAERLKGVDSTLKIQPAELGDSAVYLCASSSNTDTQYFGPGTRLTVL.

The rearrangement links TRBV7-9 to TRBJ2-7; 9 bases agree with TRBD1. The junction had 11 bases not matched to a gene; V was cut back by 5 bases and J by 6 bases. The CDR3 sequence is 15 residues long. Per the germline V gene, CDR1 is SEHNR and CDR2 is FQNEAQ (reference sequence). CDR3 amino acids: CASSPRDRDVGEQYF. The DNA of the CDR3 is TGTGCCAGCAGCCCCCGGGACAGGGATGTGGGCGAGCAGTACTTC.

This clone appeared once. The chain carries TRBV5-1 and TRBJ2-7; 8 nucleotides line up with TRBD2. Per the germline V gene, CDR1 is SGHRS and CDR2 is YFSETQ. With V trimmed by 4 bases and J by 3 bases, 6 bases remained unmatched. The CDR3 is 14 amino acids. This chain's CDR3 is CASSLSGTYYEQYF. CDR3 bases: TGCGCCAGCAGCCTTAGCGGGACTTACTACGAGCAGTACTTC.